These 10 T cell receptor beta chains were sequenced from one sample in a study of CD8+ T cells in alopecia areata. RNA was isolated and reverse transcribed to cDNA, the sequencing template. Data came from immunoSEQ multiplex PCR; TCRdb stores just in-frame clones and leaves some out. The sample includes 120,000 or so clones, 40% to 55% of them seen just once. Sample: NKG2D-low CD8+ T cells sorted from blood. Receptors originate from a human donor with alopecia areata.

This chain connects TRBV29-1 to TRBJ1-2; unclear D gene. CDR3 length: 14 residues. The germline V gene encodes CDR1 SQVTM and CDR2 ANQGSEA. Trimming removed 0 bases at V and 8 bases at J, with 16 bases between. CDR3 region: CSVEETRLGYGYTF. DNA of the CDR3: TGCAGCGTTGAAGAGACCAGGTTGGGATACGGCTACACCTTC. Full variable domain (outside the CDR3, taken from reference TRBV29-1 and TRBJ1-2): SAVISQKPSRDICQRGTSLTIQCQVDSQVTMMFWYRQQPGQSLTLIATANQGSEATYESGFVIDKFPISRPNLTFSTLTVSNMSPEDSSIYLCSVEETRLGYGYTFGSGTRLTVV.

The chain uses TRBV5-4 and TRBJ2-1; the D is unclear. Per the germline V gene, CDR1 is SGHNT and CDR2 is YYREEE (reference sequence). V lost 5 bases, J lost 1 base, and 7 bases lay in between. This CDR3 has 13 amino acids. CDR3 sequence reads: CASRRDSYNEQFF. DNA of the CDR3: TGTGCCAGCAGACGCGATTCCTACAATGAGCAGTTCTTC.

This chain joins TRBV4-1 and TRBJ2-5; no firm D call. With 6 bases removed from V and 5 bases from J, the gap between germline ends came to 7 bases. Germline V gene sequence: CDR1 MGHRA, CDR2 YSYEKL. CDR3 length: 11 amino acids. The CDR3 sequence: CASRVGETQYF. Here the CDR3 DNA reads TGCGCCAGCAGAGTGGGGGAGACCCAGTACTTC.

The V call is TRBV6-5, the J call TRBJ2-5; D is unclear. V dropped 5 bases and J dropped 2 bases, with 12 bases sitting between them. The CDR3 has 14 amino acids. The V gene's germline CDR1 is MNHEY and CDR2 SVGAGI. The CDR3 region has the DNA TGTGCCAGCAGTCATCCGACGGCTCAAGAGACCCAGTACTTC. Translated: CASSHPTAQETQYF.

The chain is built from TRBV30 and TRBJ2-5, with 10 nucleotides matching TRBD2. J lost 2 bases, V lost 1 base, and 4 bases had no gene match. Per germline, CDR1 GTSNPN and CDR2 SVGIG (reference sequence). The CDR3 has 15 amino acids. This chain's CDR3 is CAWSGGLAAQETQYF. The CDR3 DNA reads TGTGCCTGGAGTGGAGGACTAGCGGCACAAGAGACCCAGTACTTC.

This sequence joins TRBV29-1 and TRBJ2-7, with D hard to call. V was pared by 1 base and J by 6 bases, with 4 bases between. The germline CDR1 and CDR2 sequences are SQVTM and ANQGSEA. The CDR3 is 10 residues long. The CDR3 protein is CSVEVGEQYF. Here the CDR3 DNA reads TGCAGCGTTGAAGTGGGCGAGCAGTACTTC.

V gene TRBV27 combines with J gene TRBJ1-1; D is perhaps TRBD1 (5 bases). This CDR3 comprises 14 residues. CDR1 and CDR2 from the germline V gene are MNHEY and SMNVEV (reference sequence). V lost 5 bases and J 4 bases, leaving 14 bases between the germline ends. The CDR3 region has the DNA TGTGCCAGCAGTGCAGGAGGGGAGAGCACTGAAGCTTTCTTT. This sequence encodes CASSAGGESTEAFF.

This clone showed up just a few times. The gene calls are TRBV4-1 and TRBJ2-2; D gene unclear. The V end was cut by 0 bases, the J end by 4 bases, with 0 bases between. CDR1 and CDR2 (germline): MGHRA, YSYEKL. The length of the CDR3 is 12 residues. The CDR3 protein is CASSQDTGELFF. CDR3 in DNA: TGCGCCAGCAGCCAAGACACCGGGGAGCTGTTTTTT.

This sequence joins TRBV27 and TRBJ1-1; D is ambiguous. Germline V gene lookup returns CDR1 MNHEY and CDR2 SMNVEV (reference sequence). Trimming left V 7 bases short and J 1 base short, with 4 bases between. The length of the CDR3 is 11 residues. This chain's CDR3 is CASTGNTEAFF. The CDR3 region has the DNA TGTGCCAGCACCGGGAACACTGAAGCTTTCTTT.

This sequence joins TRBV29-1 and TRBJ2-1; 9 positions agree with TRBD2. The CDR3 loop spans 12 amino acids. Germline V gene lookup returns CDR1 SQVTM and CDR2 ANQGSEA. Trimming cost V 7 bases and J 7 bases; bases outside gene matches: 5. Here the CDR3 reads CSGGGAINEQFF. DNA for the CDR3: TGCAGCGGCGGGGGGGCGATAAATGAGCAGTTCTTC.